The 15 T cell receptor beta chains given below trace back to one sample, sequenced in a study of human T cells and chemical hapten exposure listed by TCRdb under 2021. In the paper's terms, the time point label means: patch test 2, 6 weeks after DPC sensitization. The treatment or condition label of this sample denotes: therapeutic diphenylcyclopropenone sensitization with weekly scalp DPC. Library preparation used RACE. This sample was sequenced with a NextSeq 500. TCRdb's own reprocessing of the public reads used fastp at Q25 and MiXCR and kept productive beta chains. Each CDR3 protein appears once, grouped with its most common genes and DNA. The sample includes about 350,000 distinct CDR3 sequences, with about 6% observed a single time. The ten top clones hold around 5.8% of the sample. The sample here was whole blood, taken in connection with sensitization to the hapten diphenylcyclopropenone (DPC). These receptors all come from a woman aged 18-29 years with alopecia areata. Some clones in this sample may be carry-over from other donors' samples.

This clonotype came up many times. DNA for the CDR3: TGTGCCAGCAGTGACACGGACAGGGTTTTTGCAGATACGCAGTATTTT. This encodes CASSDTDRVFADTQYF. The chain combines TRBV25-1 with TRBJ2-3; 8 bases fit TRBD1. The ends lost 3 bases at V and 4 bases at J; junction bases unmatched: 9. The CDR3 length is 16 residues. Germline V gives CDR1 MGHDK, CDR2 SYGVNS.

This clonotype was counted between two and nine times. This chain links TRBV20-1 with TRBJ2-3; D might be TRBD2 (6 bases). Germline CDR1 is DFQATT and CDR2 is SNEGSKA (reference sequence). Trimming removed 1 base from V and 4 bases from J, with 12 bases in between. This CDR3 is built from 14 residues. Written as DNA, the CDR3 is TGCAGTGCTAGAGTGGCGGGGACCTCAGATACGCAGTATTTT. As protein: CSARVAGTSDTQYF.

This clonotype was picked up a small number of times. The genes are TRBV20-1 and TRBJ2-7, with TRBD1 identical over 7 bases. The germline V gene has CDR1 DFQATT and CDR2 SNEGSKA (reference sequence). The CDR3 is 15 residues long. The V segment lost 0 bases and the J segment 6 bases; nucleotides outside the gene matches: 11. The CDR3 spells CSAREQPTGRREQYF. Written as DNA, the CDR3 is TGCAGTGCTAGAGAACAGCCGACAGGGCGCCGCGAGCAGTACTTC.

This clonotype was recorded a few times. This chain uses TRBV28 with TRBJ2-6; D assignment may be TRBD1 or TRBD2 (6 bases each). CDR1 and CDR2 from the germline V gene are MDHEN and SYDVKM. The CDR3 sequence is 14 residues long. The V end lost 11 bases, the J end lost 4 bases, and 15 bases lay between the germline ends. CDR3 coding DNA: TGTGCCGTCCAAGGGGGGAACGGGGCCAACGTCCTGACTTTC. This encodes CAVQGGNGANVLTF.

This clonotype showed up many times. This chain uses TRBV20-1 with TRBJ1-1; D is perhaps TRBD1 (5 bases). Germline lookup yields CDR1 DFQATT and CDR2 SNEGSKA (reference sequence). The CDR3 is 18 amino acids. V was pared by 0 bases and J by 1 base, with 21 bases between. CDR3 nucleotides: TGCAGTGCTAGAGACCCGCGGGGCCTCTCCCATAGGAACACTGAAGCTTTCTTT. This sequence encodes CSARDPRGLSHRNTEAFF.

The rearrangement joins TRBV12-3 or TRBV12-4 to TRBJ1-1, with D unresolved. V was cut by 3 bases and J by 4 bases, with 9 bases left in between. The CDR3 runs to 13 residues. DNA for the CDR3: TGTGCCAGCAGTTTCGCTTTAGGCACTGAAGCTTTCTTT. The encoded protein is CASSFALGTEAFF.

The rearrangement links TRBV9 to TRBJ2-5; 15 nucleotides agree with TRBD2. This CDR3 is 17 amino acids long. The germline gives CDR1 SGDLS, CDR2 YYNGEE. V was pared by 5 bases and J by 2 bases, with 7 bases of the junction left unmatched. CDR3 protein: CASSTGLAGGLQETQYF. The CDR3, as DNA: TGTGCCAGCAGTACGGGACTAGCGGGGGGACTACAAGAGACCCAGTACTTC.

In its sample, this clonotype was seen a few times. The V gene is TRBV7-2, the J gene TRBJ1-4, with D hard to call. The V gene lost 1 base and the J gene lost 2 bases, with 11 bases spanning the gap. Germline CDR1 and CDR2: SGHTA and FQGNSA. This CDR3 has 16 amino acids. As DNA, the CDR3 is TGTGCCAGCAGCTTAGAAAGGCGCCGGACTAATGAAAAACTGTTTTTT. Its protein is CASSLERRRTNEKLFF.

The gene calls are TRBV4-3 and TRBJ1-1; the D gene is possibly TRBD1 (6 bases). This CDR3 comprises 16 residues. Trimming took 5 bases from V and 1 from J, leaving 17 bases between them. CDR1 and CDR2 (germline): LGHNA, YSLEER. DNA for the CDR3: TGCGCCAGCAGCTCAAGAGTCGGGGGGCCGAACACTGAAGCTTTCTTT. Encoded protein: CASSSRVGGPNTEAFF.

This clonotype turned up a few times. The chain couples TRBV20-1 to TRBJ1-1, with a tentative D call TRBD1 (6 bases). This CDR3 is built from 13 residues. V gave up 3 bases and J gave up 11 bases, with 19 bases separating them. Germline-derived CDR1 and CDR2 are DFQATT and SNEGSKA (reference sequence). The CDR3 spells CSASSRGGRTAFF. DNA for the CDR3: TGCAGTGCTAGCTCCCGGGGGGGGCGAACGGCTTTCTTT.

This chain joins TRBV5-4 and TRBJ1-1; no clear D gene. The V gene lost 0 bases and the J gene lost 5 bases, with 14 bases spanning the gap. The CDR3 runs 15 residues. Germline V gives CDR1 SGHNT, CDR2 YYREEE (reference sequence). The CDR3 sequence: CASSLDPGVLTEAFF. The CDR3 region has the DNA TGTGCCAGCAGCTTGGATCCCGGGGTATTGACTGAAGCTTTCTTT.

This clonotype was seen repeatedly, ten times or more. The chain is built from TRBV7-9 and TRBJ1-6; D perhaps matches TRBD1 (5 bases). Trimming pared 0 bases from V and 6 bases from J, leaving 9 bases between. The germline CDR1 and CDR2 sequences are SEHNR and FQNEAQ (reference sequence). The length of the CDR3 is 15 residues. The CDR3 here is CASSLAPTANSPLHF. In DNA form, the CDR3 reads TGTGCCAGCAGCTTAGCGCCGACAGCTAATTCACCCCTCCACTTT.

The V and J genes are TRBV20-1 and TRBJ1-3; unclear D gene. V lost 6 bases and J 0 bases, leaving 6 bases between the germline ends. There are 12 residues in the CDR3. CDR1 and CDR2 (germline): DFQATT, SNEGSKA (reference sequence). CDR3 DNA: TGCAGTGCAGGGAGCTCTGGAAACACCATATATTTT. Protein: CSAGSSGNTIYF.

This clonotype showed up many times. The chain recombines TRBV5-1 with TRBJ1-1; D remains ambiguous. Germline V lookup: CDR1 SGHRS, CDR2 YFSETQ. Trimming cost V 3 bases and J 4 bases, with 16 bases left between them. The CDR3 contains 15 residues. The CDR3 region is CASSSAGQLGTEAFF. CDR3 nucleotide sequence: TGCGCCAGCAGCTCCGCCGGTCAATTGGGCACTGAAGCTTTCTTT.

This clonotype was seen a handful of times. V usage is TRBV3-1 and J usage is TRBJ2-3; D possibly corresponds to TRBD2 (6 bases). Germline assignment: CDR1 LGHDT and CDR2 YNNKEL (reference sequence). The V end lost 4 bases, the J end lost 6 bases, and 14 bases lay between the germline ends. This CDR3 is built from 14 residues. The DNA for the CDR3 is TGTGCCAGCAGCCCGACTAGAACGGGGGATACGCAGTATTTT. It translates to CASSPTRTGDTQYF.